This T cell receptor (beta chain) was found in a study of Graves' ophthalmopathy and Graves' hyperthyroidism. Study summary: Being free of ophthalmopathy for 18 months of follow-up defined stable hyperthyroidism. Study-wide results and caveats: In blood, most expanded thyroid clonotypes above 0.001 frequency were also detected.

The V end was cut by 3 bases, the J end by 6 bases, with 5 bases between. This CDR3 is 11 amino acids long. RNA served as the template for amplifying TCR beta CDR3 regions. Investigators did first-round RT-PCR with HTBI primers, then second-round multiplex PCR. TCRdb fed the multiplex PCR reads into MiXCR, producing one record per CDR3 protein. Among about 550,000 distinct CDR3 sequences, approximately 35% were seen once, and the ten largest hold around 4%. This clonotype was recorded many times. Antigen specificity is unknown. The chain recombines TRBV12-3 or TRBV12-4 with TRBJ1-1; D not certain. Material for sequencing was peripheral blood or thyroid tissue (not recorded which). The origin of this receptor is an adult man with Graves' hyperthyroidism. The CDR3 reads CASSFGAEAFF. The CDR3 DNA is TGTGCCAGCAGTTTTGGGGCTGAAGCTTTCTTT.